Following are 11 T cell receptor beta chains from one sample sequenced in a study of beta chain features in type 1 diabetes. Every bit of the isolated RNA underwent reverse transcription, so sequencing read expressed TCRB transcripts. This table comes from immunoSEQ multiplex PCR, and its TCRdb copy is limited to in-frame clones, with some not included. The data show 900,000 or so clones, with about 17% seen just once and 0.02% to 0.03% held by the top ten. Specimen: naive CD4+ T cells from blood. The receptors shown here come from a woman between 18 and 30 years old in good health.

This chain joins TRBV28 and TRBJ1-2; no clear D. This CDR3 has 15 amino acids. Germline V gene data show CDR1 as MDHEN and CDR2 as SYDVKM. Trimming pared 1 base from V and 4 bases from J, leaving 13 bases between. CDR3 region: CASSLSRAGIYGYTF. The CDR3 DNA sequence: TGTGCCAGCAGTTTATCACGGGCGGGGATCTATGGCTACACCTTC.

V usage is TRBV5-8 and J usage is TRBJ2-3; TRBD1 matches 7 bases. With V trimmed by 5 bases and J by 0 bases, 9 bases remained unmatched. The CDR3 spans 16 residues. Germline V gene sequence: CDR1 SGHTS, CDR2 YDEGEE. The DNA for the CDR3 is TGTGCCAGCAGGTTTTACTCAGGGGGAAGCACAGATACGCAGTATTTT. It yields the protein CASRFYSGGSTDTQYF.

This clone was counted between two and nine times. The chain is built from TRBV29-1 and TRBJ2-6; 10 bases are a match to TRBD1. In germline, CDR1 is SQVTM, CDR2 ANQGSEA. Losses at the gene ends were 5 bases for V and 1 base for J; bases not matched to a gene: 5. The CDR3 covers 16 residues. The CDR3 loop is CSVRDRGVSGANVLTF. CDR3 sequence (DNA): TGCAGCGTTCGGGACAGGGGAGTGTCTGGGGCCAACGTCCTGACTTTC.

The V and J genes are TRBV28 and TRBJ1-2; D possibly corresponds to TRBD1 (5 bases). Trimming took off 4 bases at V and 4 bases at J, with 16 bases between the two ends. The germline V gene encodes CDR1 MDHEN and CDR2 SYDVKM. This CDR3 comprises 15 residues. The CDR3 protein is CASSYPRDSFYGYTF. The CDR3 DNA reads TGTGCCAGCAGTTATCCCAGAGACAGTTTCTATGGCTACACCTTC.

V and J are TRBV18 and TRBJ2-6; TRBD1 might be the D (6 bases). The V gene lost 2 bases and the J gene lost 2 bases, with 10 bases spanning the gap. The CDR3 is 16 amino acids. Germline V gene lookup returns CDR1 KGHSH and CDR2 LQKENI. The CDR3 loop reads CASSPNRAPGANVLTF. For the CDR3, the DNA is TGTGCCAGCTCACCAAACAGGGCTCCTGGGGCCAACGTCCTGACTTTC.

Only a few counts were recorded for this clone. This specimen includes other DNA sequences encoding the same CDR3. This rearrangement joins TRBV20-1 to TRBJ2-3; D not certain. Germline loops: CDR1 DFQATT, CDR2 SNEGSKA (reference sequence). The CDR3 is 11 amino acids. V lost 0 bases and J 6 bases, leaving 4 bases between the germline ends. The CDR3 region is CSARDRDTQYF. The DNA of the CDR3 is TGCAGTGCTAGAGATAGGGATACGCAGTATTTT.

V gene TRBV15 combines with J gene TRBJ2-5, with TRBD2 identical over 8 bases. The germline CDR1 and CDR2 sequences are LNHNV and YYDKDF (reference sequence). V lost 3 bases, J lost 2 bases, and 11 bases stayed unmatched. This CDR3 spans 17 amino acids. This chain's CDR3 is CATSRGTTSAGQETQYF. Written as DNA, the CDR3 is TGTGCCACCAGCAGGGGGACGACTAGCGCCGGTCAAGAGACCCAGTACTTC.

The V gene is TRBV4-1, the J gene TRBJ2-1; D possibly corresponds to TRBD1 (5 bases). The length of the CDR3 is 20 residues. CDR1 and CDR2 from the germline V gene are MGHRA and YSYEKL. V lost 4 bases to trimming and J lost 4 bases, with 29 bases between them. Written as DNA, the CDR3 is TGCGCCAGCAGCCCCCTCCGGACATTGGGTACAGTGGACCTTTACAATGAGCAGTTCTTC. It specifies CASSPLRTLGTVDLYNEQFF.

This chain uses TRBV7-2 with TRBJ1-2; a possible D gene is TRBD1 (5 bases). This CDR3 contains 18 residues. Germline CDR1 and CDR2: SGHTA and FQGNSA. Between the trimmed V and J ends, which lost 5 bases and 5 bases, there was a span of 27 bases. CDR3 loop: CASSLTGLRGPRLYGYTF. CDR3 nucleotides: TGTGCCAGCAGCCTGACTGGCCTAAGGGGACCGAGGTTGTATGGCTACACCTTC.

The J gene is TRBJ2-5, the V gene TRBV28, with D perhaps matching TRBD2 (5 bases). Looked up from germline, CDR1 is MDHEN and CDR2 is SYDVKM. V shed 3 bases and J shed 0 bases, with 11 bases lying between them. This CDR3 has 15 residues. This CDR3 is CASSFSGMYQETQYF. CDR3 DNA: TGTGCCAGCAGTTTCTCGGGGATGTACCAAGAGACCCAGTACTTC.

This clone was seen more than once but under ten times. The chain combines TRBV6-6 with TRBJ1-2, with a tentative D call TRBD1 (6 bases). The CDR3 consists of 15 residues. Trimming removed 3 bases from V and 2 bases from J, with 13 bases in between. The germline gives CDR1 MNHNY, CDR2 SVGAGI (reference sequence). The CDR3, as DNA: TGTGCCAGCAGTTATTCCGGGACACACAACTATGGCTACACCTTC. This gives the protein CASSYSGTHNYGYTF.